The present entry profiles one T cell receptor beta chain with its context. The target antigen is unknown. The sample belongs to a study of a mutant IDH1 vaccine in newly diagnosed glioma. Across the whole study: Either 4-6 weeks after radiotherapy alone or alongside temozolomide, vaccination was begun. Patients under treatment included 62.5% males and 37.5% females and had a mean age of around 43 years. Radiotherapy, temozolomide, or both had been given previously, and both were given to most. The study, taken as a whole, reports: Immune responses arising from the vaccine appeared in 80% to 95% of patients.

Unmatched junction bases numbered 8, after V lost 7 bases and J lost 3 bases. Germline CDR1 is SNHLY and CDR2 is FYNNEI. CDR3 size: 15 residues. The repertoire was sequenced with immunoSEQ multiplex PCR; TCRdb's copy has only in-frame clones and lacks some. The repertoire holds approximately 84,000 clones, with 75% to 90% as singletons. Indicated time point: week 47, end of study. Alongside topical imiquimod, each dose of vaccine comprised 300 ug of mutant IDH1 20-mer peptide. The source material was PBMCs, sampled from a glioma patient whose treatment included an IDH1 peptide vaccine. The genes are TRBV2 and TRBJ2-3, with 9 positions matching TRBD1. This TCR was sampled from a man aged 35-49 years with glioma. The CDR3: CASTRTGVGTDTQYF. DNA for the CDR3: TGTGCCAGCACCCGGACAGGGGTAGGGACAGATACGCAGTATTTT.